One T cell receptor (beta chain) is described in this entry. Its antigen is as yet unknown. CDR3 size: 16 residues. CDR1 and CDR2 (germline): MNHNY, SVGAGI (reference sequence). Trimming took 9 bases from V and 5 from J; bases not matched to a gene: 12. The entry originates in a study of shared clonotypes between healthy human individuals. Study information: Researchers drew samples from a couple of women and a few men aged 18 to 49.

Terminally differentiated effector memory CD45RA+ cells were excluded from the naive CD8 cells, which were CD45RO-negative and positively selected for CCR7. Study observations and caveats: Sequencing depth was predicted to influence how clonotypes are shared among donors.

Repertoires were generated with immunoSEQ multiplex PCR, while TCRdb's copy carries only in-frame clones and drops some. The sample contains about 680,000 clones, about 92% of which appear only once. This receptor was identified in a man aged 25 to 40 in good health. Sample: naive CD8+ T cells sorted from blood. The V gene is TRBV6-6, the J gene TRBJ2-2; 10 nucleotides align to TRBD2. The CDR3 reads CASRGLAGEGTGELFF. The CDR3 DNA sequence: TGTGCCAGTCGGGGTCTAGCGGGAGAAGGAACCGGGGAGCTGTTTTTT.